The TCR beta chain described here comes from a study of cytomegalovirus exposure and HLA in healthy donors (dated by TCRdb to 2015 to 2018). About the investigation overall: An earlier analysis of several hundred of the donors reported more than 250 Gb of sequence data and approximately 110 million unique TCR beta sequences from about 200 million T cells. An early release covering about 600 HLA-typed donors comprised roughly 300 gigabases of sequencing data and around 80 million unique TCR sequences. Of the approximately 400 genotyped donors, roughly 80% were placed in the genetic ancestry cluster associated with self-reported Caucasian donors. The study aimed to test whether signatures of past pathogen exposure could be identified by cataloging public T cell receptors. The T cell repertoires of around 730 subjects were profiled by immunosequencing and related to cytomegalovirus serostatus. Along with the approximately 620-subject first cohort, a separate validation cohort of more than 90 different subjects was used. To predict cytomegalovirus infection status, the study brought together high-throughput TCR immunosequencing, statistical association of individual TCRs with disease status, and machine learning. A later analysis re-analyzed previously published TCR beta repertoires from roughly 690 donors and added high-resolution HLA genotyping to study TCR occurrence patterns. Rather than using new phenotypic data, the later analysis identified candidate immune exposures from TCR beta sequences and from how often those sequences occurred across donors. An earlier analysis of several hundred of the donors used high-throughput TCR beta sequencing to judge whether each TCR beta V gene segment behaved as functional or pseudogenic. Donor age, sex, ethnicity and CMV serostatus were compiled alongside the repertoire data. Genome-wide SNP genotypes for about 60% of the roughly 700 donors were used in a later genetic analysis, which treated that subset as a discovery cohort. Every repertoire in the discovery cohort had been generated on one and the same sequencing platform. Class I and class II HLA loci were covered by the typing at four-digit resolution. The number of typed donors differed by locus: about 620-630 for A, B, C, DRB1 and DQB1; about 520 for DQA1; some 610 for DPA1; and roughly 490 for DPB1. About five DR-DQ haplotypes were treated as single units for association and clustering because of strong linkage in the cohort. Across approximately 400 genotyped donors of the cohort, an average of about 220,000 unique TCR beta nucleotide sequences per donor were sequenced, and 15% to 20% of those sequences were non-productive. Findings and caveats that apply to the study as a whole: Most CMV-associated TCR beta chains appeared to be HLA-restricted in a later analysis, and the HLA associations seemed to be driven largely by CMV exposure. Because counts were too low, more than 15 rarely observed V segments, including chromosome 9 orphons, were excluded from the earlier analysis of some 590 of the donors. Across donors, most TCR sequences were observed very rarely, whereas some public TCRs were present in many individuals. In vitro tests confirmed that three of the cytomegalovirus-associated TCR beta chains recognize cytomegalovirus antigens. Linkage disequilibrium might explain the correlated functional status among segregating V segments, but an unknown experimental factor could not be excluded. This cohort had only TCR beta chains sequenced, and the lack of alpha or paired-chain data limited which features could be detected. A cluster of highly shared sequence variants was judged likely to be a technical artifact of the sequencing pipeline. In a later analysis, the rate of TCR association differed among HLA loci, with DRB1 alleles having the most associated TCRs and HLA-C alleles having the fewest. Immune exposure information for the cohort was limited to CMV serostatus. In a later genetic analysis, fewer N-insertions in productive TCRs were reported among donors in an Asian-associated ancestry cluster than the roughly 700-donor mean. The study gave a list of some 150 TCR beta chains associated with cytomegalovirus. The classifier was reported to diagnose cytomegalovirus status with high specificity and sensitivity in both the original cohort and the validation cohort. A further reported finding was that TCR beta sequences accurately predicted the HLA-A and HLA-B alleles for most subjects in the first cohort. In a later genetic analysis, a missense DCLRE1C variant was associated with V-gene and J-gene trimming of TCR beta chains, and the association was replicated in an independent cohort. A later analysis associated 15,000 or so TCR beta sequences with specific HLA alleles at a false discovery rate of 0.05. In a later analysis, several top co-occurrence clusters were reported to appear linked to parvovirus B19, influenza, CMV and Epstein-Barr virus. Broadly in line with IMGT annotations, most TCR beta V segments showed up in productive rearrangements about 87% or about 30% of the time in an earlier analysis of a few hundred of the donors. Roughly uniform sequencing depth across donors was assumed in presence/absence analyses, although this assumption may not hold. Because some donors lacked HLA typing at each locus, the association tests relied only on the typed subset. In a later analysis, HLA-associated TCR beta chains showed more clonal expansion and lower generation probabilities than non-associated chains that were equally common. Strong co-occurrence of HLA alleles, especially DR and DQ, made assigning TCR associations to individual alleles difficult. It was suggested by the authors that the approach could potentially be generalized to other disease states and immunological phenotypes. The 87-base-pair reads could not distinguish some IMGT-functional V segments, including TRBV6-2 and TRBV6-3, so those segments were excluded.

Turning to this clone: What antigen it recognizes has not been identified. Qualities for individual bases were not recorded, and no much larger clone is one base off.

The cohort consisted of 600 or so healthy bone marrow donors. All cohort members were sampled while nominally healthy, although unrecorded immune exposures were likely present. The donor was CMV seropositive and belonged to the group of 250 to 300 seropositive cohort members. Every donor gave a peripheral blood sample, and the peripheral blood mononuclear cells from that sample were used for TCR beta sequencing. Genomic DNA was extracted from the blood cell samples with the Qiagen DNeasy Blood Extraction Kit. Trimmed from V: 4 bases; trimmed from J: 8 bases; junction bases lacking a gene match: 8. The germline V gene provides CDR1 SGHRS and CDR2 YFSETQ. Taken from cysteine to phenylalanine, the CDR3 has 15 residues. The DNA shown is the 45-base CDR3, in frame from base 1. Library method: the immunoSEQ multiplex PCR assay. A mixture of 60 forward primers for TCR Vbeta segments and 13 reverse primers for TCR Jbeta segments was used in the multiplex PCR. Amplification of the CDR3 region of rearranged TCR beta genes was performed with a multiplex PCR assay on genomic DNA. The Illumina HiSeq System was used to sequence the amplified TCR beta libraries as 87-base-pair reads. From the authors' description of their analysis: In a later analysis, approximately 74 million unique TCR beta chains were counted across the 666 repertoires, and around 10 million of these chains were shared by at least two donors. Raw reads were error-corrected and collapsed into unique sequences by a nearest-neighbor algorithm in which closely related sequences were merged to remove PCR and sequencing errors. Alignment of CDR3 sequences to IMGT reference sequences was used to assign V, D and J gene segments. For a sequence to be retained, a match of at least six nucleotides was required to both a V gene segment and a J gene segment. Rearrangements were called productive when the CDR3 lacked stop codons and stayed in frame with V and J; all others were non-productive. Following IMGT convention, CDR3 was defined as the stretch from the second conserved V-encoded cysteine up to the conserved J-encoded phenylalanine. The earlier analysis of about 640 of the donors excluded any sequence lacking an unambiguous match to a single V gene segment. An earlier analysis of a few hundred of the donors called V segments functional above 56.7% productive rearrangements and segregating when the between-donor standard deviation exceeded 5%. A statistical classification framework was built for diagnosing cytomegalovirus status from the catalog of TCR beta chain sequences. A later analysis assigned V and J genes by comparing TCR nucleotide sequences with IMGT/GENE-DB human TR gene sequences. In a later analysis, CDR3 sequences and most-parsimonious VDJ recombination scenarios were assigned using the TCRdist pipeline. In a later analysis, each TCR beta chain was defined by its CDR3 amino acid sequence together with its V-gene family, and reads without a unique V-gene family were excluded. In a later analysis, fewer than 600 highly shared, low-generation-probability nucleotide sequences were removed to address suspected cross-contamination and a sequencing artifact. For each public chain, a later analysis derived a clonal expansion index from normalized ranks of inferred template counts within each repertoire. In a later analysis, generation probabilities were computed using a VDJ recombination model fitted to out-of-frame rearrangements, and the results were checked against IGoR. A later analysis scored TCR-TCR, TCR-HLA and TCR-CMV co-occurrence with hypergeometric tests, applying a repertoire-size bias correction to TCR pairs. A later analysis estimated false discovery rates by permuting HLA or CMV assignments 20 times. In a later analysis, co-occurring TCRs were grouped using DBSCAN, and TCRdist sequence similarity was added for clustering within HLA-allele-positive subsets. For co-occurrence clustering, repertoires with fewer than 30,000 or more than 120,000 public chains were excluded, along with roughly 5 repertoires with anomalous nucleotide sharing. TCRdb's version of the immuneACCESS table is confined to in-frame rearrangements and falls short of the full clone set. An unresolved V gene accounts for under half of the shortfall where checked; the remainder is of unknown origin. The DNA was the basis for D and trimming; V, J and clone size are from that table. The table for this sample lists some 90,000 clones; approximately 80% of them were counted only once. The ten largest clones represent 32% of the sample.

This receptor was taken from a man in his forties or fifties in good health and CMV-seropositive. The chain is made from TRBV5-1 and TRBJ2-2, with 10 bases in between that match TRBD2. Material for sequencing was PBMCs. The CDR3 reads CASSPPSGRGGELFF. The nucleotides are TGCGCCAGCAGCCCCCCCAGCGGGAGGGGAGGGGAGCTGTTTTTT.